One and the same sample provided the 29 T cell receptor beta chains below, sequenced in a study of patients and donors after allogeneic stem cell transplantation. TCRdb itself ran the RT-PCR reads through MiXCR, one entry per CDR3 protein. The sample holds a few hundred thousand distinct CDR3 sequences, 38% seen once. Sequences were obtained from blood, either unsorted or a sorted T cell fraction (not recorded which). The receptors shown here come from a human donor who was either an allogeneic HSCT recipient or a stem cell or donor lymphocyte infusion donor (not recorded which). It is not recorded whose cells these are; they may come from a transplant donor.

The V call is TRBV5-5, the J call TRBJ2-3, with TRBD2 as a possible D gene (5 bases). The CDR3 is 14 amino acids. Germline loops: CDR1 SGHKS, CDR2 YYEKEE (reference sequence). V was clipped by 2 bases and J by 2 bases, with 9 bases between them. The CDR3 nucleotides are TGTGCCAGCAGCTTCCAGACTAACACAGATACGCAGTATTTT. It codes for CASSFQTNTDTQYF.

In this sample, this clonotype turned up a few times. This sequence joins TRBV28 and TRBJ1-2; 8 bases are a match to TRBD1. Germline V gene data show CDR1 as MDHEN and CDR2 as SYDVKM. V trimming: 6 bases; J trimming: 6 bases; junction bases outside the gene matches: 12. The CDR3 is made up of 15 amino acids. The CDR3 nucleotides are TGTGCCAGCAGGCCCCAGGGGGCCAAGGACCATGGCTACACCTTC. Protein product: CASRPQGAKDHGYTF.

This clonotype turned up a few times. This chain's CDR3 is CSASSPGTRFRQYF. CDR3 in DNA: TGCAGTGCTAGCTCGCCCGGGACAAGGTTCAGGCAGTACTTC. The rearrangement uses TRBV20-1 and TRBJ2-7; maybe TRBD1 (6 bases). The CDR3 is 14 residues long. CDR1 is DFQATT and CDR2 is SNEGSKA in the germline V gene (reference sequence). Trimming removed 3 bases at V and 9 bases at J, with 21 bases between.

This clonotype was counted between two and nine times. This chain connects TRBV5-1 to TRBJ1-2; D remains unclear. CDR1 is SGHRS, CDR2 YFSETQ, per germline. Trimming pared 4 bases from V and 5 bases from J, leaving 15 bases between. This CDR3 has 14 residues. Here the CDR3 reads CASSRNQESYGYTF. The CDR3, as DNA: TGCGCCAGCAGCAGAAATCAGGAATCTTATGGCTACACCTTC.

This chain links TRBV9 with TRBJ2-5; TRBD2 aligns across 10 bases. V shed 4 bases and J 2 bases; nucleotides not matched to a gene: 5. This CDR3 spans 15 amino acids. CDR1 and CDR2 from the germline V gene are SGDLS and YYNGEE. The DNA for the CDR3 is TGTGCCAGCAGCCTGGGACTAGCGCTTCAAGAGACCCAGTACTTC. Amino acid sequence: CASSLGLALQETQYF.

This chain connects TRBV29-1 to TRBJ1-2; D may be TRBD1 (6 bases). Trimming removed 6 bases from V and 2 bases from J, with 13 bases in between. The germline CDR1 and CDR2 sequences are SQVTM and ANQGSEA. The CDR3 is made up of 13 amino acids. CDR3 sequence: CSVHRTGNYGYTF. The DNA for the CDR3 is TGCAGCGTCCACAGAACAGGGAACTATGGCTACACCTTC.

In its sample, this clonotype was seen a few times. This chain uses TRBV4-1 with TRBJ1-2, with TRBD1 matching over 11 bases. V trimming: 4 bases; J trimming: 6 bases; junction bases outside the gene matches: 4. CDR1 is MGHRA and CDR2 is YSYEKL in the germline V gene. This CDR3 has 14 amino acids. CDR3 region: CASSRTGGGDGYTF. The CDR3 region has the DNA TGCGCCAGCAGCCGGACAGGGGGCGGCGATGGCTACACCTTC.

The CDR3 loop is CASRIIAGPSTDTQYF. The CDR3 region has the DNA TGCGCCAGCAGAATAATAGCGGGGCCAAGCACAGATACGCAGTATTTT. This sequence joins TRBV10-2 and TRBJ2-3, with 8 bases lining up with TRBD2. The germline V gene encodes CDR1 WSHSY and CDR2 SAAADI. The CDR3 loop spans 16 amino acids. The V and J ends lost 6 bases and 0 bases, in that order; junction bases with no gene match: 8.

This clonotype was counted ten times or more. This sequence joins TRBV9 and TRBJ1-1; possible D gene TRBD1, 5 bases. Trimming shortened V by 2 bases and J by 6 bases, and 8 bases separated the two germline ends. Germline V gives CDR1 SGDLS, CDR2 YYNGEE. This CDR3 is 12 amino acids long. CDR3 region: CASSVGDAEAFF. CDR3 coding DNA: TGTGCCAGCAGCGTGGGGGACGCTGAAGCTTTCTTT.

The rearrangement joins TRBV15 to TRBJ1-2, with D unclear. The V gene's germline CDR1 is LNHNV and CDR2 YYDKDF (reference sequence). This CDR3 has 16 residues. The ends were cut back, 0 bases at V and 4 bases at J, with 15 bases in the middle. The CDR3, as DNA: TGTGCCACCAGCAGAGATCACCGGTCAGCAGGCTATGGCTACACCTTC. Translated, it gives CATSRDHRSAGYGYTF.

This clonotype was seen a few times. The chain uses TRBV20-1 and TRBJ2-1; no clear D gene. CDR3 length: 16 residues. V dropped 3 bases and J dropped 1 base, with 16 bases sitting between them. CDR1 and CDR2 from the germline V gene are DFQATT and SNEGSKA (reference sequence). CDR3 amino acids: CSASRRALGSYNEQFF. CDR3 in DNA: TGCAGTGCTAGCCGCCGCGCGCTAGGTTCCTACAATGAGCAGTTCTTC.

V is TRBV7-9 and J is TRBJ1-1, with D possibly being TRBD1 (6 bases). The V gene's germline CDR1 is SEHNR and CDR2 FQNEAQ (reference sequence). Trimming removed 3 bases from V and 10 bases from J, with 18 bases in between. The CDR3 consists of 14 residues. CDR3 DNA sequence: TGTGCCAGCAGCTTGGATTCGGGCAGGGGACGAGCTTTCTTT. This translates into CASSLDSGRGRAFF.

Here the CDR3 reads CSAYRVTGNTEAFF. The CDR3 bases are TGCAGTGCGTATCGGGTGACAGGTAACACTGAAGCTTTCTTT. The chain recombines TRBV20-1 with TRBJ1-1; tentative D call: TRBD1 (6 bases). Trimming took 6 bases from V and 2 from J, leaving 16 bases between them. This CDR3 spans 14 amino acids. The germline V gene encodes CDR1 DFQATT and CDR2 SNEGSKA (reference sequence).

The chain recombines TRBV5-1 with TRBJ1-1; possibly TRBD1 for D (6 bases). With 0 bases removed from V and 2 bases from J, the gap between germline ends came to 11 bases. Germline CDR1 reads SGHRS; CDR2 reads YFSETQ. The CDR3 loop spans 15 amino acids. CDR3 DNA: TGCGCCAGCAGCTTGGACGGGACACCTAACACTGAAGCTTTCTTT. It is translated as CASSLDGTPNTEAFF.

The chain combines TRBV11-2 with TRBJ1-5; 8 bases map to TRBD1. Germline V CDR1 and CDR2: SGHAT, FQNNGV. After removal of 0 bases from V and 7 bases from J, the junction contained 11 bases not matched to a gene. There are 17 residues in the CDR3. The CDR3 region is CASSLDFTDRVSQPQHF. The CDR3 DNA reads TGTGCCAGCAGCTTAGACTTTACGGACAGGGTGAGCCAGCCCCAGCATTTT.

The chain uses TRBV12-3 or TRBV12-4 and TRBJ1-4; tentatively, D is TRBD1 (5 bases). The length of the CDR3 is 17 residues. The germline V and J ends were trimmed by 4 bases and 0 bases, with 15 bases remaining between them. CDR3 sequence reads: CASSSWGRFATNEKLFF. For the CDR3, the DNA is TGTGCCAGCAGTTCATGGGGACGGTTTGCAACTAATGAAAAACTGTTTTTT.

This clonotype showed up just a few times. V usage is TRBV6-5 and J usage is TRBJ1-5; 8 bases map to TRBD1. The CDR3 sequence is 14 residues long. V shed 5 bases and J 6 bases; nucleotides not matched to a gene: 6. The germline V gene has CDR1 MNHEY and CDR2 SVGAGI. CDR3 nucleotides: TGTGCCAGCAGTCGGACAGGGAGCGGTCAGCCCCAGCATTTT. Amino acid sequence: CASSRTGSGQPQHF.

The chain recombines TRBV6-6 with TRBJ1-4; D gene unclear. The germline gives CDR1 MNHNY, CDR2 SVGAGI (reference sequence). Trimming stripped 2 bases from V and 6 bases from J, with 10 bases between. The CDR3 is made up of 14 amino acids. CDR3 DNA: TGTGCCAGCAGTTACCGGCGACCGGATGAAAAACTGTTTTTT. Encoded protein: CASSYRRPDEKLFF.

This clonotype was counted between two and nine times. The chain recombines TRBV27 with TRBJ1-1, with a weak D call TRBD1 (6 bases). This CDR3 spans 13 amino acids. Trimming shortened V by 9 bases and J by 0 bases, and 11 bases separated the two germline ends. In germline, CDR1 is MNHEY, CDR2 SMNVEV (reference sequence). The CDR3 is CARYRVVNTEAFF. In nucleotides, the CDR3 is TGTGCCAGATACAGGGTAGTGAACACTGAAGCTTTCTTT.

The table lists this clonotype with a few counts. This chain joins TRBV7-2 and TRBJ2-3; no clear D. This CDR3 spans 14 amino acids. Germline assignment: CDR1 SGHTA and CDR2 FQGNSA. V lost 3 bases and J lost 6, with 13 bases in between. CDR3 DNA: TGTGCCAGCAGCTTTATTCAATCACATGATACGCAGTATTTT. Translated, it gives CASSFIQSHDTQYF.

This clonotype has only a few counts. The chain is built from TRBV24-1 and TRBJ2-1, with TRBD1 matching 8 bases. V gave up 8 bases and J gave up 6 bases; unmatched junction bases: 2. This CDR3 contains 12 residues. Germline loops: CDR1 KGHDR, CDR2 SFDVKD. The CDR3, as DNA: TGTGCCACCATGGACAGGGTCAATGAGCAGTTCTTC. Translation: CATMDRVNEQFF.

This clonotype was found a few times. The rearrangement uses TRBV9 and TRBJ1-1; D not resolved. The length of the CDR3 is 16 residues. The V end lost 0 bases, the J end lost 3 bases, and 15 bases lay between the germline ends. CDR1 and CDR2 (germline): SGDLS, YYNGEE. The DNA for the CDR3 is TGTGCCAGCAGCGTAGCGCAGAACAGAGGCCACACTGAAGCTTTCTTT. It encodes CASSVAQNRGHTEAFF. The full variable domain, its missing parts supplied by reference TRBV9 and TRBJ1-1, is DSGVTQTPKHLITATGQRVTLRCSPRSGDLSVYWYQQSLDQGLQFLIQYYNGEERAKGNILERFSAQQFPDLHSELNLSSLELGDSALYFCASSVAQNRGHTEAFFGQGTRLTVV.

The table lists this clonotype with a few counts. V usage is TRBV10-3 and J usage is TRBJ1-6, with D uncertain. The CDR3 spans 14 residues. V dropped 6 bases and J dropped 9 bases, with 15 bases sitting between them. Germline V gene sequence: CDR1 ENHRY, CDR2 SYGVKD. The DNA for the CDR3 is TGTGCCATCAGCTCTGGGAGGTCCGCTTCACCCCTCCACTTT. Translated: CAISSGRSASPLHF.

The genes are TRBV5-5 and TRBJ1-4; D gene unclear. The V end was cut by 5 bases, the J end by 3 bases, with 14 bases between. The V gene's germline CDR1 is SGHKS and CDR2 YYEKEE (reference sequence). The CDR3 is 15 residues long. DNA for the CDR3: TGTGCCAGCAGTAGGACTACGGACGCTAATGAAAAACTGTTTTTT. This codes for CASSRTTDANEKLFF.

This clonotype turned up a few times. The chain's CDR3 is CATSETGGYGYTF. The CDR3 bases are TGTGCCACCAGTGAAACGGGTGGGTACGGCTACACCTTC. The chain uses TRBV24-1 and TRBJ1-2, with D unclear. V was pared by 4 bases and J by 8 bases, with 13 bases between. In germline, CDR1 is KGHDR, CDR2 SFDVKD. The CDR3 covers 13 residues.

This chain links TRBV5-1 with TRBJ1-1; D is possibly TRBD1 (5 bases). This CDR3 has 11 residues. Trimming stripped 4 bases from V and 7 bases from J, with 8 bases between. CDR1 and CDR2 from the germline V gene are SGHRS and YFSETQ. CDR3 coding DNA: TGCGCCAGCAGCACCCAGGGTGAAGCTTTCTTT. The encoded protein is CASSTQGEAFF.

This clonotype showed up many times. The genes are TRBV12-3 or TRBV12-4 and TRBJ1-1, with 7 positions matching TRBD1. The CDR3 has 12 amino acids. V trimming: 6 bases; J trimming: 10 bases; junction bases outside the gene matches: 8. The chain's CDR3 is CASSPTGAVAFF. CDR3 sequence (DNA): TGTGCCAGCAGCCCTACAGGGGCGGTAGCTTTCTTT.

This clonotype was counted between two and nine times. The chain couples TRBV5-8 to TRBJ1-5; a possible D gene is TRBD1 (5 bases). The CDR3 contains 15 residues. Trimming cost V 4 bases and J 0 bases, with 11 bases left between them. Germline V gives CDR1 SGHTS, CDR2 YDEGEE. The CDR3: CASSAGAHSNQPQHF. CDR3 bases: TGTGCCAGCAGCGCCGGGGCCCATAGCAATCAGCCCCAGCATTTT.

The V gene is TRBV12-3 or TRBV12-4, the J gene TRBJ1-6, with D perhaps matching TRBD1 (5 bases). The ends were cut back, 5 bases at V and 7 bases at J, with 12 bases in the middle. The length of the CDR3 is 14 residues. CDR3 bases: TGTGCCAGCAGTCCGGGACTGTCGAATTCACCCCTCCACTTT. It codes for CASSPGLSNSPLHF.